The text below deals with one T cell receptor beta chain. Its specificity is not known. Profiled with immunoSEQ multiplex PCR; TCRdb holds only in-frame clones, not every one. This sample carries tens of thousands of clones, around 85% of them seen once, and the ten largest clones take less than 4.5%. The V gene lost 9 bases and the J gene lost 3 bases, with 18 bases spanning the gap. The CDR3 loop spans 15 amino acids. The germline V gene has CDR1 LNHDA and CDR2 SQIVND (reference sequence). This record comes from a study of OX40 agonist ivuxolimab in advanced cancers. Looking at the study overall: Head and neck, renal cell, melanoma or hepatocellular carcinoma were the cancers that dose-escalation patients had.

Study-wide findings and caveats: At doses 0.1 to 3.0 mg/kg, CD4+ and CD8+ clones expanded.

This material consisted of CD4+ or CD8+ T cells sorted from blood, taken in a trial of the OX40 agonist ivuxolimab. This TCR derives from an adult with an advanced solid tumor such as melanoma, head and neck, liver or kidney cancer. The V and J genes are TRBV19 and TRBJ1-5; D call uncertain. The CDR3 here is CARVQSLIDNQPQHF. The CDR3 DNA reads TGTGCCAGAGTCCAGTCCCTAATTGACAATCAGCCCCAGCATTTT. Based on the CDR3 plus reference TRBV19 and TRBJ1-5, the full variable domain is DGGITQSPKYLFRKEGQNVTLSCEQNLNHDAMYWYRQDPGQGLRLIYYSQIVNDFQKGDIAEGYSVSREKKESFPLTVTSAQKNPTAFYLCARVQSLIDNQPQHFGDGTRLSIL.